This is a list of T cell receptor beta chains from one sample in a study of neurological immune-mediated disorders. MiXCR was run by TCRdb on the 5' RACE reads, yielding one entry per CDR3 protein. Of tens of thousands of distinct CDR3 sequences listed, around 5.2% are singletons. The source material was PBMCs. The receptor source for this set is a man aged 18 to 29 with multiple sclerosis. Each CDR3 is given with its conserved first and last residue. Each record gives: J gene, D gene, clone size, V gene, CDR3 protein, CDR3 DNA. D genes are given only for firm matches. Only some rows state a clone size, as once, few, many or a class for expanded clones.

j_call: TRBJ1-1; d_call: NA; clone_size: many; v_call: TRBV20-1; cdr3_aa: CSARDVREWTEAFF; cdr3_nt: TGCAGTGCTAGAGATGTTAGGGAATGGACTGAAGCTTTCTTT
j_call: TRBJ1-5; d_call: NA; clone_size: many; v_call: TRBV7-9; cdr3_aa: CASSNGRGDGNQPQNF; cdr3_nt: TGTGCCAGCAGCAACGGACGGGGAGATGGCAATCAGCCCCAGAATTTT
j_call: TRBJ2-3; d_call: NA; clone_size: many; v_call: TRBV27; cdr3_aa: CASWGGPDTQYF; cdr3_nt: TGTGCCAGCTGGGGGGGGCCAGATACGCAGTATTTT
j_call: TRBJ2-3; d_call: TRBD2; clone_size: many; v_call: TRBV11-3; cdr3_aa: CASSLKAGGPTDTQYF; cdr3_nt: TGTGCCAGCAGCTTAAAGGCGGGAGGCCCCACAGATACGCAGTATTTT
j_call: TRBJ2-1; d_call: TRBD2; clone_size: many; v_call: TRBV9; cdr3_aa: CASSVGRLAGGGYNEQFF; cdr3_nt: TGTGCCAGCAGCGTAGGCCGACTAGCGGGGGGTGGGTACAATGAGCAGTTCTTC
j_call: TRBJ2-4; d_call: NA; clone_size: many; v_call: TRBV5-1; cdr3_aa: CASSLGQSKNIQYF; cdr3_nt: TGCGCCAGCAGCTTGGGGCAGTCCAAAAACATTCAGTACTTC
j_call: TRBJ2-7; d_call: TRBD1; clone_size: many; v_call: TRBV3-1; cdr3_aa: CASSHLGTVYEQYF; cdr3_nt: TGTGCCAGCAGCCACCTAGGGACAGTCTACGAGCAGTACTTC
j_call: TRBJ1-1; d_call: TRBD1; clone_size: many; v_call: TRBV5-1; cdr3_aa: CASSFSGQVNTEAFF; cdr3_nt: TGCGCCAGCAGCTTTTCCGGACAGGTGAACACTGAAGCTTTCTTT
j_call: TRBJ2-7; d_call: NA; clone_size: NA; v_call: TRBV18; cdr3_aa: CASSPENRAIGEQYF; cdr3_nt: TGTGCCAGCTCACCCGAAAACAGGGCTATCGGGGAGCAGTACTTC
j_call: TRBJ2-7; d_call: NA; clone_size: many; v_call: TRBV6-2/TRBV6-3; cdr3_aa: CASNRGSSYEQYF; cdr3_nt: TGTGCCAGCAACCGGGGATCCTCCTACGAGCAGTACTTC
j_call: TRBJ1-4; d_call: NA; clone_size: many; v_call: TRBV27; cdr3_aa: CASSPTDLGIPNEKLFF; cdr3_nt: TGTGCCAGCAGTCCTACAGACCTCGGGATCCCTAATGAAAAACTGTTTTTT
j_call: TRBJ2-4; d_call: TRBD1; clone_size: many; v_call: TRBV5-1; cdr3_aa: CASSLDLQDRGSRRAKNIQYF; cdr3_nt: TGCGCCAGCAGCCTCGATCTACAGGACAGGGGCAGTCGTCGAGCCAAAAACATTCAGTACTTC
j_call: TRBJ1-1; d_call: NA; clone_size: many; v_call: TRBV20-1; cdr3_aa: CSADPGHRNTEAFF; cdr3_nt: TGCAGTGCAGATCCGGGACACAGGAACACTGAAGCTTTCTTT
j_call: TRBJ2-3; d_call: TRBD2; clone_size: NA; v_call: TRBV7-2; cdr3_aa: CASSLVGRADTQYF; cdr3_nt: TGTGCCAGCAGCTTAGTCGGGAGGGCCGATACGCAGTATTTT
j_call: TRBJ2-1; d_call: TRBD2; clone_size: many; v_call: TRBV4-2; cdr3_aa: CASSQAVGGRYNEQFF; cdr3_nt: TGTGCCAGCAGCCAAGCTGTGGGAGGGAGGTACAATGAGCAGTTCTTC
j_call: TRBJ2-1; d_call: NA; clone_size: many; v_call: TRBV27; cdr3_aa: CASTPRGNYNEQFF; cdr3_nt: TGTGCCAGCACCCCCAGGGGAAATTACAATGAGCAGTTCTTC
j_call: TRBJ2-7; d_call: NA; clone_size: many; v_call: TRBV27; cdr3_aa: CASSFQGTAREQYF; cdr3_nt: TGTGCCAGCAGTTTCCAGGGGACCGCTCGGGAGCAGTACTTC
j_call: TRBJ1-1; d_call: NA; clone_size: few; v_call: TRBV6-5; cdr3_aa: CASSSYRARNTEAFF; cdr3_nt: TGTGCCAGCAGTTCTTACAGGGCCAGGAACACTGAAGCTTTCTTT
j_call: TRBJ1-5; d_call: NA; clone_size: many; v_call: TRBV20-1; cdr3_aa: CSAREWGNSNQPQHF; cdr3_nt: TGCAGTGCTAGGGAGTGGGGAAATAGCAATCAGCCCCAGCATTTT
j_call: TRBJ1-5; d_call: NA; clone_size: NA; v_call: TRBV6-6; cdr3_aa: CASSYRPVQSNQPQHF; cdr3_nt: TGTGCCAGCAGTTACCGTCCGGTTCAAAGCAATCAGCCCCAGCATTTT
j_call: TRBJ2-3; d_call: NA; clone_size: many; v_call: TRBV20-1; cdr3_aa: CSARAGVDTQYF; cdr3_nt: TGCAGTGCTAGAGCGGGAGTGGATACGCAGTATTTT
j_call: TRBJ2-1; d_call: TRBD2; clone_size: many; v_call: TRBV12-3/TRBV12-4; cdr3_aa: CASRGLAIDNEQFF; cdr3_nt: TGTGCCAGCAGGGGACTAGCGATAGACAATGAGCAGTTCTTC
j_call: TRBJ2-2; d_call: NA; clone_size: many; v_call: TRBV7-2; cdr3_aa: CASSLWENTGELFF; cdr3_nt: TGTGCCAGCAGCTTATGGGAAAACACCGGGGAGCTGTTTTTT
j_call: TRBJ1-5; d_call: NA; clone_size: few; v_call: TRBV20-1; cdr3_aa: CSASYGRGFQPQNF; cdr3_nt: TGCAGTGCTAGCTACGGCAGGGGCTTTCAGCCCCAGAATTTT
j_call: TRBJ1-6; d_call: NA; clone_size: many; v_call: TRBV25-1; cdr3_aa: CASSELRGDNSPLHF; cdr3_nt: TGTGCCAGCAGTGAATTGAGGGGTGATAATTCACCCCTCCACTTT